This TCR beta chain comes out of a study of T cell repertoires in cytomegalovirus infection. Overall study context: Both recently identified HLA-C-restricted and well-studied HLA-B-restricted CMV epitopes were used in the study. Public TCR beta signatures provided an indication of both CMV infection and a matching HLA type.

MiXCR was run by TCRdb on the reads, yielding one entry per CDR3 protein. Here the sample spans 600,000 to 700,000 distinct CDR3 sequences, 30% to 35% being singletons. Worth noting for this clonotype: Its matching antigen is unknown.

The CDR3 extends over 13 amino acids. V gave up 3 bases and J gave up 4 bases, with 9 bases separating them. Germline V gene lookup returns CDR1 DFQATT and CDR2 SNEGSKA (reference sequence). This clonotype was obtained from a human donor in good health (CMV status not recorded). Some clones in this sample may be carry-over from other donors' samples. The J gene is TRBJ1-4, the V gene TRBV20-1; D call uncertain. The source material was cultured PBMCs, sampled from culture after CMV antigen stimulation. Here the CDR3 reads CSASRLINEKLFF. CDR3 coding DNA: TGCAGTGCTAGTCGGCTCATTAATGAAAAACTGTTTTTT.